These 31 T cell receptor beta chains came from one sample sequenced in a study of cytomegalovirus exposure and HLA in healthy donors. Use of 60 Vbeta and 13 Jbeta primers characterized the PCR. Some clones are missing from TCRdb's copy, which holds only in-frame ones; the method was immunoSEQ multiplex PCR. The table has approximately 160,000 clones, more than 60% seen once. The sample consisted of PBMCs. These receptors all stem from a male donor in good health and CMV-seronegative.

V is TRBV28 and J is TRBJ1-1; 8 bases match TRBD1. The CDR3 loop spans 15 amino acids. After removal of 4 bases from V and 0 bases from J, the junction contained 4 bases not matched to a gene. Germline values: CDR1 MDHEN, CDR2 SYDVKM. The CDR3 region has the DNA TGTGCCAGCAGTTCCCCGGACAGGGTGAACACTGAAGCTTTCTTT. Its translation is CASSSPDRVNTEAFF.

The chain uses TRBV7-8 and TRBJ1-2; 11 bases fit TRBD1. The CDR3 is 15 residues long. V lost 5 bases and J lost 8; bases outside the gene matches: 10. Germline V lookup: CDR1 SGHVS, CDR2 FQNEAQ. DNA of the CDR3: TGTGCCAGCAGCCCTTGGACAGGGGGCTTAGGGGGCTACACCTTC. Translated, it gives CASSPWTGGLGGYTF.

This rearrangement joins TRBV28 to TRBJ2-7, with 7 bases aligning to TRBD1. The CDR3 has 15 amino acids. Trimming at V came to 4 bases and at J to 0 bases, leaving 6 bases not matched to a gene. Germline V gene lookup returns CDR1 MDHEN and CDR2 SYDVKM. The CDR3 nucleotides are TGTGCCAGCAGTTCGACCGGGACAGCCTCCTACGAGCAGTACTTC. Amino acid sequence: CASSSTGTASYEQYF. The variable domain in full, with the rest retrieved from reference TRBV28 and TRBJ2-7, is DVKVTQSSRYLVKRTGEKVFLECVQDMDHENMFWYRQDPGLGLRLIYFSYDVKMKEKGDIPEGYSVSREKKERFSLILESASTNQTSMYLCASSSTGTASYEQYFGPGTRLTVT.

V gene TRBV29-1 combines with J gene TRBJ1-2; tentatively, D is TRBD1 (6 bases). The CDR3 runs to 15 residues. The V end was cut by 2 bases, the J end by 0 bases, with 13 bases between. Germline loops: CDR1 SQVTM, CDR2 ANQGSEA. CDR3 in amino acids: CSVESGTLTNYGYTF. CDR3 DNA: TGCAGCGTTGAAAGTGGGACACTTACTAACTATGGCTACACCTTC.

The DNA of the CDR3 is TGTGCCAGCAGCACATCAACAGGGTACTATGGCTACACCTTC. Translating it yields CASSTSTGYYGYTF. The chain employs TRBV9 and TRBJ1-2, with a possible D match to TRBD1 (6 bases). Trimming removed 4 bases from V and 3 bases from J, with 13 bases in between. Germline V CDR1 and CDR2: SGDLS, YYNGEE. The CDR3 sequence is 14 residues long.

This clone was counted only a few times. The chain has TRBV4-2 and TRBJ2-2; D might be TRBD1 (6 bases). The CDR3 extends over 15 amino acids. Trimming removed 0 bases from V and 5 bases from J, with 10 bases in between. The germline V gene has CDR1 LGHNA and CDR2 YNFKEQ. CDR3 bases: TGTGCCAGCAGCCAAGAAGTGGGGGCGACCGGGGAGCTGTTTTTT. Translation gives CASSQEVGATGELFF.

This clone was picked up one time. The chain recombines TRBV11-2 with TRBJ1-5, with 11 bases identical to TRBD1. The CDR3 contains 15 residues. Germline trimming cut 4 bases from V and 5 bases from J; bases unmatched to any gene: 4. The germline V gene has CDR1 SGHAT and CDR2 FQNNGV. The CDR3 nucleotides are TGTGCCAGCAGCTCGGGGACAGGGGGAGATCAGCCCCAGCATTTT. Amino acids: CASSSGTGGDQPQHF.

J is TRBJ1-1 and V is TRBV6-1; possible D gene TRBD1, 5 bases. This CDR3 region has 15 residues. Per the germline V gene, CDR1 is MNHNS and CDR2 is SASEGT. Trimming stripped 8 bases from V and 10 bases from J, with 26 bases between. The CDR3 region is CASDRGARGRVGAFF. The DNA of the CDR3 is TGTGCCAGCGACCGTGGGGCCCGAGGCCGGGTAGGAGCTTTCTTT.

As DNA, the CDR3 is TGTGCCAGCAGCACAGGACTAGCGGAGTCCTACGAGCAGTACTTC. Encoded protein: CASSTGLAESYEQYF. This chain connects TRBV7-9 to TRBJ2-7, with TRBD2 matching 10 bases. This CDR3 is built from 15 residues. Germline values: CDR1 SEHNR, CDR2 FQNEAQ (reference sequence). The V gene end was trimmed by 5 bases and the J gene end by 1 base; junction bases not matched to a gene: 5.

This clone was observed a few times. The rearrangement links TRBV4-3 to TRBJ2-1, with D possibly being TRBD2 (6 bases). The CDR3 runs 13 residues. Germline loops: CDR1 LGHNA, CDR2 YSLEER. V was pared by 0 bases and J by 9 bases, with 9 bases between. The CDR3 bases are TGCGCCAGCAGCCAAGATCCCGGGAGTGAGCAGTTCTTC. It is translated as CASSQDPGSEQFF.

This chain connects TRBV27 to TRBJ2-7; the match to TRBD1 covers 9 bases. In germline, CDR1 is MNHEY, CDR2 SMNVEV (reference sequence). The CDR3 contains 16 residues. V lost 4 bases to trimming and J lost 4 bases; unmatched junction nucleotides: 11. In DNA form, the CDR3 reads TGTGCCAGCAGTTCCTTCCGGGACAGGGCAGCGTACGAGCAGTACTTC. The encoded protein is CASSSFRDRAAYEQYF.

The chain joins TRBV6-6 to TRBJ1-5; no clear D. This CDR3 spans 13 amino acids. Trimming stripped 8 bases from V and 2 bases from J, with 10 bases between. Germline loops: CDR1 MNHNY, CDR2 SVGAGI (reference sequence). The chain's CDR3 is CASRSEGNQPQHF. CDR3 sequence (DNA): TGTGCCAGCCGTTCAGAGGGCAATCAGCCCCAGCATTTT.

The CDR3 sequence: CASSLGQHTGELFF. CDR3 bases: TGTGCCAGCAGTTTAGGGCAGCACACCGGGGAGCTGTTTTTT. The rearrangement joins TRBV27 to TRBJ2-2; no firm D call. CDR3 size: 14 residues. Germline V gives CDR1 MNHEY, CDR2 SMNVEV (reference sequence). Trimming cost V 2 bases and J 3 bases, with 7 bases left between them.

This clone was observed a few times. The genes are TRBV10-2 and TRBJ2-3, with D uncertain. Germline V gives CDR1 WSHSY, CDR2 SAAADI. The CDR3 consists of 12 residues. The germline V and J ends were trimmed by 5 bases and 5 bases, with 8 bases remaining between them. The CDR3 spells CASSPPGDTQYF. The CDR3 region has the DNA TGCGCCAGCAGTCCCCCGGGAGATACGCAGTATTTT.

The rearrangement links TRBV30 to TRBJ2-5; 8 bases line up with TRBD2. Looked up from germline, CDR1 is GTSNPN and CDR2 is SVGIG (reference sequence). CDR3 length: 14 residues. After removal of 5 bases from V and 4 bases from J, the junction contained 9 bases not matched to a gene. CDR3 DNA sequence: TGTGCCTGGGGAAGCGGGAGCGGGGGAGAGACCCAGTACTTC. Protein: CAWGSGSGGETQYF.

The chain uses TRBV2 and TRBJ2-3; D is possibly TRBD1 (5 bases). Trimming took off 6 bases at V and 4 bases at J, with 14 bases between the two ends. CDR3 length: 14 residues. CDR1 is SNHLY, CDR2 FYNNEI, per germline. This CDR3 reads CASSDRGDPDTQYF. For the CDR3, the DNA is TGTGCCAGCAGCGACAGAGGAGACCCAGATACGCAGTATTTT.

This clone was detected only once. The chain couples TRBV11-2 to TRBJ2-1; D may be TRBD2 (6 bases). V lost 5 bases and J lost 10, with 12 bases in between. Germline V gene lookup returns CDR1 SGHAT and CDR2 FQNNGV. CDR3 length: 12 amino acids. CDR3 protein: CASSLDREEQFF. In nucleotides, the CDR3 is TGTGCCAGCAGCCTTGACCGGGAGGAGCAGTTCTTC.

The chain is built from TRBV2 and TRBJ1-5; 10 bases match TRBD1. V trimming: 5 bases; J trimming: 0 bases; junction bases outside the gene matches: 4. CDR3 size: 16 residues. Per germline, CDR1 SNHLY and CDR2 FYNNEI. The CDR3 loop is CASSNRQGASNQPQHF. DNA for the CDR3: TGTGCCAGCAGTAACCGACAGGGGGCTAGCAATCAGCCCCAGCATTTT.

This rearrangement joins TRBV2 to TRBJ1-4, with a tentative D call TRBD1 (6 bases). Germline V gives CDR1 SNHLY, CDR2 FYNNEI. V shed 6 bases and J shed 12 bases, with 20 bases lying between them. This CDR3 is built from 14 residues. The CDR3 loop is CASRPTGSQKELFF. The CDR3 coding sequence is TGTGCCAGCAGGCCTACAGGGTCGCAAAAAGAACTGTTTTTT.

The chain carries TRBV2 and TRBJ1-4, with 7 positions matching TRBD1. Unmatched junction bases numbered 7, after V lost 6 bases and J lost 0 bases. CDR1 and CDR2 from the germline V gene are SNHLY and FYNNEI. The CDR3 contains 16 residues. The CDR3, as DNA: TGTGCCAGCAGCTTGGGACAGCCTGCAACTAATGAAAAACTGTTTTTT. This gives the protein CASSLGQPATNEKLFF.

The chain carries TRBV15 and TRBJ1-2; TRBD1 aligns across 9 bases. J gave up 4 bases and V 3 bases, and 9 bases lay outside the gene matches. The CDR3 sequence is 16 residues long. The germline V gene has CDR1 LNHNV and CDR2 YYDKDF (reference sequence). In nucleotides, the CDR3 is TGTGCCACCAGCAGGGTGGCCGGGACAGGGAGCTATGGCTACACCTTC. It specifies CATSRVAGTGSYGYTF.

The chain is built from TRBV7-8 and TRBJ1-4; D is undetermined. CDR1 and CDR2 (germline): SGHVS, FQNEAQ. The CDR3 spans 15 residues. The germline V and J ends were trimmed by 5 bases and 4 bases, with 14 bases remaining between them. The CDR3 loop is CASSRPGMGNEKLFF. As DNA, the CDR3 is TGTGCCAGCAGCCGTCCGGGGATGGGTAATGAAAAACTGTTTTTT.

The rearrangement joins TRBV4-3 to TRBJ1-1, with 7 bases that match TRBD1. J lost 9 bases, V lost 4 bases, and 17 bases had no gene match. The CDR3 is 16 residues long. Germline CDR1 LGHNA, CDR2 YSLEER. For the CDR3, the DNA is TGCGCCAGCAGCCTCCTACTTGAGGGACAGAAGTTGCAAGCTTTCTTT. This encodes CASSLLLEGQKLQAFF.

This chain links TRBV25-1 with TRBJ2-1; TRBD2 agrees at 9 bases. Germline CDR1 is MGHDK and CDR2 is SYGVNS. Trimming cost V 2 bases and J 7 bases; bases outside gene matches: 9. The CDR3 runs to 16 residues. CDR3 amino acids: CASSEGLAGLGNEQFF. In DNA, the CDR3 is TGTGCCAGCAGTGAAGGGCTAGCGGGGCTTGGGAATGAGCAGTTCTTC.

This sequence joins TRBV5-4 and TRBJ1-1; 7 bases fit TRBD1. The V segment lost 4 bases and the J segment 5 bases; nucleotides outside the gene matches: 20. Germline CDR1 SGHNT, CDR2 YYREEE (reference sequence). The CDR3 runs to 18 residues. CDR3 DNA sequence: TGTGCCAGCAGCCCGTGGGCCGCGTACGGGGGCAGGGGGACTGAAGCTTTCTTT. As protein: CASSPWAAYGGRGTEAFF.

The chain joins TRBV4-1 to TRBJ1-2, with D uncertain. V was shortened by 5 bases and J by 1 base, with 14 bases between the two germline ends. This CDR3 is 15 amino acids long. Germline values: CDR1 MGHRA, CDR2 YSYEKL. The CDR3 is CASSDPGRVNYGYTF. CDR3 DNA sequence: TGCGCCAGCAGCGACCCCGGGAGGGTTAACTATGGCTACACCTTC.

This rearrangement joins TRBV28 to TRBJ1-2, with TRBD1 identical over 8 bases. With 8 bases clipped from V and 0 bases from J, the junction kept 5 bases outside the gene matches. The CDR3 contains 14 residues. Per germline, CDR1 MDHEN and CDR2 SYDVKM. The CDR3 DNA sequence: TGTGCCAGCGGTGGGACAGGCACTAACTATGGCTACACCTTC. Amino acids: CASGGTGTNYGYTF.

There are a few counts of this clone. V gene TRBV30 combines with J gene TRBJ1-2; D is ambiguous. CDR3 length: 12 amino acids. Trimming left V 4 bases short and J 5 bases short, with 11 bases between. Germline CDR1 is GTSNPN and CDR2 is SVGIG (reference sequence). The CDR3 reads CAWTYTDYGYTF. The CDR3 bases are TGTGCCTGGACCTATACAGATTATGGCTACACCTTC.

This chain links TRBV2 with TRBJ2-3; 8 positions match TRBD1. CDR3 length: 14 amino acids. CDR1 is SNHLY and CDR2 is FYNNEI in the germline V gene. Trimming cost V 11 bases and J 0 bases; bases outside gene matches: 7. The DNA for the CDR3 is TGTGCCTCAGACAGGGGAGCTAGCACAGATACGCAGTATTTT. Its protein is CASDRGASTDTQYF.

This clone showed up just a few times. V gene TRBV5-4 combines with J gene TRBJ2-3; possibly TRBD2 for D (6 bases). Germline lookup yields CDR1 SGHNT and CDR2 YYREEE (reference sequence). The CDR3 covers 15 residues. Trimming took 4 bases from V and 4 from J, leaving 16 bases between them. The CDR3 coding sequence is TGTGCCAGCAGCGCCCGACTAGATTCCCCAGATACGCAGTATTTT. Encoded protein: CASSARLDSPDTQYF.

The CDR3 reads CASNPLADEQFF. CDR3 DNA: TGTGCCAGCAACCCTCTAGCGGACGAGCAGTTCTTC. The chain joins TRBV9 to TRBJ2-1; 7 positions match TRBD2. Trimming took 6 bases from V and 10 from J; bases not matched to a gene: 7. This CDR3 has 12 amino acids. Germline CDR1 is SGDLS and CDR2 is YYNGEE.